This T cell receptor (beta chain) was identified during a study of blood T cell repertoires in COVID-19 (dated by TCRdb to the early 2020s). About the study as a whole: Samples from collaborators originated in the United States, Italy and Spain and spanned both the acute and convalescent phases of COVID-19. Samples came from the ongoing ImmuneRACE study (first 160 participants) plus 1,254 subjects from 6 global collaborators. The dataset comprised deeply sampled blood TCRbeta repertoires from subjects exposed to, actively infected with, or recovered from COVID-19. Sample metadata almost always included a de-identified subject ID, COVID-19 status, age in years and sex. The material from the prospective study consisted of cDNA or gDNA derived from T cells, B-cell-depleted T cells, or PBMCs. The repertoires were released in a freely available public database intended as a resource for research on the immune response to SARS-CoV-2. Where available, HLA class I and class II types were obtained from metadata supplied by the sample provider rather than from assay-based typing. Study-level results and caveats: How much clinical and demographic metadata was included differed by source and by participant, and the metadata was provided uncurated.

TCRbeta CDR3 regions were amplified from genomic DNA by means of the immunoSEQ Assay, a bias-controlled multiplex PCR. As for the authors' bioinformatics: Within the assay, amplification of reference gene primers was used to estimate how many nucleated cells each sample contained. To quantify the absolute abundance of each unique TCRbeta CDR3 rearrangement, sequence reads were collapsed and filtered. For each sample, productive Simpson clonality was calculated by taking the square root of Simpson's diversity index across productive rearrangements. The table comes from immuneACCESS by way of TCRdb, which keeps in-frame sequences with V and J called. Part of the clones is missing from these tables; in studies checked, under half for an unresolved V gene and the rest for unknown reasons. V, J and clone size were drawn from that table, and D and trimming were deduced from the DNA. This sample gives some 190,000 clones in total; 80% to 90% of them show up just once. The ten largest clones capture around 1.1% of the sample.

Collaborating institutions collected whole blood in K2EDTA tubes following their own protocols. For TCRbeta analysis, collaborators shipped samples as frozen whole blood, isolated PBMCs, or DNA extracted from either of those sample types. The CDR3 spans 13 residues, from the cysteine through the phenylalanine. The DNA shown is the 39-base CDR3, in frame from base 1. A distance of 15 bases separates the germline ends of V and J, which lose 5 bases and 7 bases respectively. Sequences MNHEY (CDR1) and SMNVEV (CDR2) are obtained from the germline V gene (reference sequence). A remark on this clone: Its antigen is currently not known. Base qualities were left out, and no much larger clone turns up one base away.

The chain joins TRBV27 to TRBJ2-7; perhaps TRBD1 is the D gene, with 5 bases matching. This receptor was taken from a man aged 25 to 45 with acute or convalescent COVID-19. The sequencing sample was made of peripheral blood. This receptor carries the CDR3 CASSLGPVGEQYF. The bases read TGTGCCAGCAGTCTGGGGCCAGTCGGGGAGCAGTACTTC.